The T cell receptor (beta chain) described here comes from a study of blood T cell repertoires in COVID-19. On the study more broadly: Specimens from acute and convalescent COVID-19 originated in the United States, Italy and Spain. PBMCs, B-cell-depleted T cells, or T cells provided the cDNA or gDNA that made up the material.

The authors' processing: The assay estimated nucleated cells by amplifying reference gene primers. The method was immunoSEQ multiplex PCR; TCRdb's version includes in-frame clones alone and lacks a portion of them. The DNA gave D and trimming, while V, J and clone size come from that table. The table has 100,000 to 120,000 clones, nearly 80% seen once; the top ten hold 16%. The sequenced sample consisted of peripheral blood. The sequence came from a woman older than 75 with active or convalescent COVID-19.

The CDR3 bases are TGCAGTGCTAGTGACGGGATTAGCTCCTACAATGAGCAGTTCTTC. Its translation is CSASDGISSYNEQFF. The rearrangement joins TRBV20-1 to TRBJ2-1; TRBD2 might be the D (5 bases). There are 15 residues in the CDR3. Trimming stripped 3 bases from V and 0 bases from J, with 12 bases between. CDR1 is DFQATT and CDR2 is SNEGSKA in the germline V gene (reference sequence).